The entry that follows covers one TCR beta chain sequence. The CDR3 spans 14 residues. The germline V gene encodes CDR1 SNHLY and CDR2 FYNNEI. Between the trimmed V and J ends, which lost 7 bases and 7 bases, there was a span of 19 bases. These data originate in a study of blood T cell repertoires in COVID-19. Across the study: T cells, B-cell-depleted T cells, or PBMCs supplied cDNA or gDNA.

All enrollees were roughly 18 to 100 years old and from about 24 US areas. Self-reported history from a screening survey and questionnaire set each donor's cohort. The recovered donors of Cohort 3 showed two negative PCRs, clearance, or symptom resolution. Clones were read by immunoSEQ multiplex PCR, and TCRdb kept only the in-frame ones, dropping some. The sample has approximately 210,000 clones, approximately 80% seen once; the top ten hold approximately 12%. This TCR was recovered from a man aged 40-50 years who had recovered from COVID-19. The material sequenced was PBMCs or T cells enriched from blood (not recorded which). V usage is TRBV2 and J usage is TRBJ1-2, with D possibly TRBD1 on 5 matching bases. The CDR3, as DNA: TGTGCCAGCACAGGGTGGGAAGAGTTACGTGGCTACACCTTC. Its translation: CASTGWEELRGYTF.